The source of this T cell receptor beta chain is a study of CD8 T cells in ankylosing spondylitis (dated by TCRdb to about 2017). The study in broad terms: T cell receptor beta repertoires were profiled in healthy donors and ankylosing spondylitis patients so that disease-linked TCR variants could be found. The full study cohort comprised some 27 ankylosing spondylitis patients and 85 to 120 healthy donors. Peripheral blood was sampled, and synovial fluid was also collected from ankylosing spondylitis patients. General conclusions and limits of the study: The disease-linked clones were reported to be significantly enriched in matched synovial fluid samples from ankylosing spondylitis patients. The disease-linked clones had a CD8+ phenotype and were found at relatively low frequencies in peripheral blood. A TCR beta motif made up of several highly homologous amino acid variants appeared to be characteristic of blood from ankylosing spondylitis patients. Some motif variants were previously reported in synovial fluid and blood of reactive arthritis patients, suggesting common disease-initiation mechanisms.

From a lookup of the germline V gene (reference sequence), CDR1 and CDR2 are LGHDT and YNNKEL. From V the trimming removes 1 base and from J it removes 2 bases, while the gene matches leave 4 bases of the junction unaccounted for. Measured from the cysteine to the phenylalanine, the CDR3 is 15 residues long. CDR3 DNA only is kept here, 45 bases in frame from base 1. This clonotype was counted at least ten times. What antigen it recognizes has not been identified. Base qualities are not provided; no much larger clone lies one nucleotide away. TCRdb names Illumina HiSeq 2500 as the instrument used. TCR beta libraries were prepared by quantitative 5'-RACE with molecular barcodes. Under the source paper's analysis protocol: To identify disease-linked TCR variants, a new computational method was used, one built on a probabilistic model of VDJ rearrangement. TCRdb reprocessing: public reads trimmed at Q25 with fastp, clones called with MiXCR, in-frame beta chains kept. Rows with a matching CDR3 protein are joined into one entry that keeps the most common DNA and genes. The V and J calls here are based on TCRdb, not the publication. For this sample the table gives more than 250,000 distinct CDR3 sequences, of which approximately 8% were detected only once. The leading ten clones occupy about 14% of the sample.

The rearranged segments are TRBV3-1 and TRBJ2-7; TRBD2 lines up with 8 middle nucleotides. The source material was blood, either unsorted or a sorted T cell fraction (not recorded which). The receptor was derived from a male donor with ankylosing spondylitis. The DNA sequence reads TGTGCCAGCAGCCAAGGACTAGCGAAGGCCTACGAGCAGTACTTC. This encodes CASSQGLAKAYEQYF.